Shown below are 5 T cell receptor beta chains from a single sample sequenced in a study of blood T cell repertoires in COVID-19. This table comes from immunoSEQ multiplex PCR, and its TCRdb copy is limited to in-frame clones, with some not included. The sample shows 250,000 to 300,000 clones, roughly 93% of them seen only once. Source material: PBMCs or T cells enriched from blood (not recorded which). Receptors originate from a woman aged 40 to 55 with acute COVID-19.

The chain links TRBV29-1 to TRBJ1-2, with D tentatively TRBD1 (6 bases). The CDR3 is 12 amino acids. The V gene's germline CDR1 is SQVTM and CDR2 ANQGSEA. Trimming removed 7 bases at V and 4 bases at J, with 13 bases between. The CDR3 coding sequence is TGCAGCGCCGAGACAGGTTCCTATGGCTACACCTTC. Amino acids: CSAETGSYGYTF.

J is TRBJ2-5 and V is TRBV24-1; 12 bases align to TRBD1. CDR3 length: 18 amino acids. Trimming cost V 3 bases and J 4 bases; bases outside gene matches: 11. Per the germline V gene, CDR1 is KGHDR and CDR2 is SFDVKD. CDR3 DNA: TGTGCCACCAGTGATCCTGCACCGGGACAGGGGGCGGGAGAGACCCAGTACTTC. Its protein product is CATSDPAPGQGAGETQYF.

CDR3 amino acids: CASSQDLLAGTGEQYF. The CDR3 DNA follows: TGTGCCAGCAGCCAAGATCTACTAGCGGGAACCGGGGAGCAGTACTTC. The J gene is TRBJ2-7, the V gene TRBV3-1 (or the pseudogene TRBV3-2); TRBD2 matches at 10 bases. CDR1 and CDR2 (germline): LGHDT, YNNKEL (reference sequence). After removal of 0 bases from V and 7 bases from J, the junction contained 9 bases not matched to a gene. The CDR3 loop spans 16 amino acids.

This chain joins TRBV3-1 (or the pseudogene TRBV3-2) and TRBJ1-2; 9 positions match TRBD1. CDR3 size: 14 residues. Germline CDR1 is LGHDT and CDR2 is YNNKEL (reference sequence). The junction had 3 bases not matched to a gene; V was cut back by 4 bases and J by 3 bases. CDR3 sequence reads: CASSRTGVDYGYTF. Here the CDR3 DNA reads TGTGCCAGCAGCCGGACAGGGGTTGACTATGGCTACACCTTC.

This chain joins TRBV2 and TRBJ2-7; 7 bases fit TRBD2. Germline assignment: CDR1 SNHLY and CDR2 FYNNEI. The length of the CDR3 is 15 residues. V was clipped by 3 bases and J by 11 bases; unmatched bases: 16. The CDR3 reads CASSDRRRLAGEEYF. CDR3 DNA: TGTGCCAGCAGTGATAGGAGGCGGTTGGCGGGGGAGGAGTACTTC.